The T cell receptor (beta chain) described here comes from a study of early T cells in non-severe SARS-CoV-2 infection. Overall study context: Unsorted whole blood bulk RNA was sequenced, with unpaired chains.

CDR1 and CDR2 (germline): MGHRA, YSYEKL. The CDR3 is 11 residues long. The V gene lost 10 bases and the J gene lost 6 bases, with 10 bases spanning the gap. Findings and limits, study-wide: Sequences matched to VDJdb favored anti-spike CD8 responses, while private and CD4 specificities were missed.

About this clonotype: Antigen: not known.

Individual cDNA molecules each received unique molecular identifiers attached to them. TCRdb re-called the 5' RACE reads with MiXCR, one entry per CDR3 protein. The table has roughly 120,000 distinct CDR3 sequences, about 16% seen once. Sequencing input: whole blood. The chain has TRBV4-1 and TRBJ2-1; D call uncertain. This clonotype was sampled from an adult who was a healthcare worker with PCR-confirmed SARS-CoV-2 infection or an uninfected control (not recorded which). The DNA for the CDR3 is TGCGCCACCGGAAAGGGCAATGAGCAGTTCTTC. As protein: CATGKGNEQFF.